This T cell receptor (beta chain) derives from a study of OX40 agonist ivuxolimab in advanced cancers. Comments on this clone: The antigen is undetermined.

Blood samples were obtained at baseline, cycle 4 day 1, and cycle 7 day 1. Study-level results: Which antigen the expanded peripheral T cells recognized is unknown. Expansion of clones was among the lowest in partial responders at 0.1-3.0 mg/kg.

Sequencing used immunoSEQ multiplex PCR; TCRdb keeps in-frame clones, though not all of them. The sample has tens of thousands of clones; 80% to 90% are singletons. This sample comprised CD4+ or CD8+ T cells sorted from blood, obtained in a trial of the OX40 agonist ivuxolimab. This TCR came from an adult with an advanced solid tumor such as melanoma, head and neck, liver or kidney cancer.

In nucleotides, the CDR3 is TGTGCCAGCACCCTACAGGGAACTGAAGCTTTCTTT. Encoded protein: CASTLQGTEAFF. J is TRBJ1-1 and V is TRBV5-6, with D possibly TRBD1 on 6 matching bases. The CDR3 is made up of 12 amino acids. Trimming stripped 6 bases from V and 5 bases from J, with 11 bases between. CDR1 and CDR2 from the germline V gene are SGHDT and YYEEEE.